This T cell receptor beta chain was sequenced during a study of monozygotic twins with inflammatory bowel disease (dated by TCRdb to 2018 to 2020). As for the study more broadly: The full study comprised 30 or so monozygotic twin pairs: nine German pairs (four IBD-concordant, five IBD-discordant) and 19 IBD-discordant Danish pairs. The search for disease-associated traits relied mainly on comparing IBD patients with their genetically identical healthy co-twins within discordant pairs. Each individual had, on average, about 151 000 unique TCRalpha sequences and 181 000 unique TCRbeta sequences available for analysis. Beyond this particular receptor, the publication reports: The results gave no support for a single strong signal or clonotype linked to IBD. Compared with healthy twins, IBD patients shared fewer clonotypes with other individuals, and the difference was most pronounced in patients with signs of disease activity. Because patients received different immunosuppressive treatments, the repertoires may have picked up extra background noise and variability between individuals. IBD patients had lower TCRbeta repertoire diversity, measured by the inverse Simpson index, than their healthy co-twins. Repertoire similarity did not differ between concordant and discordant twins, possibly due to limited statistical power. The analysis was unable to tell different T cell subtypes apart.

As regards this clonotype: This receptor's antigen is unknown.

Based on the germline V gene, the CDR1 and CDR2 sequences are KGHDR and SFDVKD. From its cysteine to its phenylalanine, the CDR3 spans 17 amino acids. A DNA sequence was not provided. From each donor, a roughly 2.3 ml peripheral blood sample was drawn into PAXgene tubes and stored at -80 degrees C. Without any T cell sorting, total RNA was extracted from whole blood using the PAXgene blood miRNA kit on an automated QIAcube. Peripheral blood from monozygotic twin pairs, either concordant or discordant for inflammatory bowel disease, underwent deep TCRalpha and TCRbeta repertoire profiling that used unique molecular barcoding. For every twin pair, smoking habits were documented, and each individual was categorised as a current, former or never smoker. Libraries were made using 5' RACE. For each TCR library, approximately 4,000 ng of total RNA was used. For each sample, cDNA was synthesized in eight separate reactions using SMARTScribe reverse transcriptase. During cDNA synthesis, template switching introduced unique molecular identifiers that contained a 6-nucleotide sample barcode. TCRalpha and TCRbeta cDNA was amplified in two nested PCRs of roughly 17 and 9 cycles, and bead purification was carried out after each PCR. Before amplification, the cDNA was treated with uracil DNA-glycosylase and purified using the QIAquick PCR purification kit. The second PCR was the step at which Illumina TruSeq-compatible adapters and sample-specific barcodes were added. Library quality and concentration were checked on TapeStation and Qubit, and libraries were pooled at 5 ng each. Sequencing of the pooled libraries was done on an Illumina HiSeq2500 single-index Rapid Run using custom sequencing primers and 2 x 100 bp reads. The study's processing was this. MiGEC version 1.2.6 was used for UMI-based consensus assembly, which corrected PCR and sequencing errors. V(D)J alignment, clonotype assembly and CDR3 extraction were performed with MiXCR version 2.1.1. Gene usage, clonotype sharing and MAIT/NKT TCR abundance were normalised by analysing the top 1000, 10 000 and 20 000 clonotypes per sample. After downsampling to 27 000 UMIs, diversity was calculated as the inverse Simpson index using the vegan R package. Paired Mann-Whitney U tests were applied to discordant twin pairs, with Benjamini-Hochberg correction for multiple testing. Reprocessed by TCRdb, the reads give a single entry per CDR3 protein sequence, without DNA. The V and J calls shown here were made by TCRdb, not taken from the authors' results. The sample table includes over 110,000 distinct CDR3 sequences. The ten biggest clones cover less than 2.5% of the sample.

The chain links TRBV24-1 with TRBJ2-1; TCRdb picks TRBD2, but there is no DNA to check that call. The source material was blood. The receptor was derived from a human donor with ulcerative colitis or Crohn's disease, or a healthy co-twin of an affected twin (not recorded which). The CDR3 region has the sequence CATSDLGLAVNRNEQFF.